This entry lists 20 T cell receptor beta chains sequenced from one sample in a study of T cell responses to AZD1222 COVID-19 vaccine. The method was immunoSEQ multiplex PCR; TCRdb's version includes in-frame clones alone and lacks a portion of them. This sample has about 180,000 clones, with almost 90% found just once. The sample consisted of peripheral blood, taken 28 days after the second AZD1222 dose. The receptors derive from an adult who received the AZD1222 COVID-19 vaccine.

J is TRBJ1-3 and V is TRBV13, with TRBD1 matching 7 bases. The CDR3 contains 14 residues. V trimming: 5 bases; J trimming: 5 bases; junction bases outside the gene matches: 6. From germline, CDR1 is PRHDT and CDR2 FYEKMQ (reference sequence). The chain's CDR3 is CASSHGQVRNTIYF. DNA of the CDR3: TGTGCCAGCAGCCATGGACAGGTTAGAAACACCATATATTTT.

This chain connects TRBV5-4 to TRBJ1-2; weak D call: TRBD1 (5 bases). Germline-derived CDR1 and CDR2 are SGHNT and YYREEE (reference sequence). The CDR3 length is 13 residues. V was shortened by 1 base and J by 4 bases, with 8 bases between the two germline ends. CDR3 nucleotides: TGTGCCAGCAGCTTGCAGGGAATCTATGGCTACACCTTC. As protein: CASSLQGIYGYTF.

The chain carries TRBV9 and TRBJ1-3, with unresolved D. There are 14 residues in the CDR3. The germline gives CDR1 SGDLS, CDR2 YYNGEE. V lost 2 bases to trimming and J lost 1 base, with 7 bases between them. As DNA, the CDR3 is TGTGCCAGCAGCGTCCCCCAGTCTGGAAACACCATATATTTT. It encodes CASSVPQSGNTIYF.

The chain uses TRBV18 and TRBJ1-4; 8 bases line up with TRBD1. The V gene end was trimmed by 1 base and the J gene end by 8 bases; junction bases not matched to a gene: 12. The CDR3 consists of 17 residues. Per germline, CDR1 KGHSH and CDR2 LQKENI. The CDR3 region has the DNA TGTGCCAGCTCACCACGCGCCGGACAGGGTATTTTCGAAAAACTGTTTTTT. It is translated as CASSPRAGQGIFEKLFF.

The CDR3 nucleotides read TGTGCCACCAGCAGAGTACAGGGGAGTCGAGGCTATGGCTACACCTTC. Its protein is CATSRVQGSRGYGYTF. The chain has TRBV15 and TRBJ1-2; 7 nucleotides line up with TRBD1. This CDR3 comprises 16 residues. V lost 1 base, J lost 4 bases, and 9 bases stayed unmatched. Germline CDR1 is LNHNV and CDR2 is YYDKDF (reference sequence).

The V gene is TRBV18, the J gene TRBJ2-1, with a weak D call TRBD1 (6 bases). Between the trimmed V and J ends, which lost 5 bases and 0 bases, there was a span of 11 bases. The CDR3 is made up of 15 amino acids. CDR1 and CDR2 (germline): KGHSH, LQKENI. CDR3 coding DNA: TGTGCCAGCTCAGGGGGCGGCAGCTCCTACAATGAGCAGTTCTTC. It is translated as CASSGGGSSYNEQFF.

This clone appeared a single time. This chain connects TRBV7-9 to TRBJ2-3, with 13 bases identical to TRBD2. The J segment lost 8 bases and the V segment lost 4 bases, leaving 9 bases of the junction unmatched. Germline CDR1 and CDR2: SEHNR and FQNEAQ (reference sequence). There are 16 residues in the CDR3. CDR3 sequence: CASSSGLAGVWGTQYF. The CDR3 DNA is TGTGCCAGCAGCTCAGGACTAGCGGGGGTGTGGGGTACGCAGTATTTT.

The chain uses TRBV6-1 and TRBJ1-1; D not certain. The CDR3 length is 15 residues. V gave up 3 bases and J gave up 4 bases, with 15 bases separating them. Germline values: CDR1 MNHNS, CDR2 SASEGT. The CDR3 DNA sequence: TGTGCCAGCAGTGATATAACGGCCTCCCTCACTGAAGCTTTCTTT. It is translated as CASSDITASLTEAFF.

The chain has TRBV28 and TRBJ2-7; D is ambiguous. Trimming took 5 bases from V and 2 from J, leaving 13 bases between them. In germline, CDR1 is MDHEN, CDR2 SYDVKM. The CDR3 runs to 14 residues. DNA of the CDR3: TGTGCCAGCAGTCCCCCCGTCCCACCCTACGAGCAGTACTTC. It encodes CASSPPVPPYEQYF.

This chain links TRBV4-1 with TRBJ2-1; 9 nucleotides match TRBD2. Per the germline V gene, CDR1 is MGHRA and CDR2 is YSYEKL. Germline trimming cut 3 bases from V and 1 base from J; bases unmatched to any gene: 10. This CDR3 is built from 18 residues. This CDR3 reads CASSHPRTSALSYNEQFF. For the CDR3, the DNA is TGCGCCAGCAGCCACCCCAGGACTAGCGCCTTATCCTACAATGAGCAGTTCTTC.

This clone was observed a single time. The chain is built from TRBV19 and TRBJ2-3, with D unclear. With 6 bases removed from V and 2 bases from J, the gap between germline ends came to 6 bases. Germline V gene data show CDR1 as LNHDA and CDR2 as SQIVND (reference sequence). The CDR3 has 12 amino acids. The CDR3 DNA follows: TGTGCCAGTAGGAAAGACACAGATACGCAGTATTTT. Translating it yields CASRKDTDTQYF.

The CDR3 loop reads CASSQPGQGSYEQYF. The CDR3 nucleotides read TGTGCCAGCAGCCAACCGGGACAGGGCTCGTACGAGCAGTACTTC. The rearrangement uses TRBV3-1 (or the pseudogene TRBV3-2) and TRBJ2-7, with TRBD1 matching 9 bases. V lost 2 bases, J lost 4 bases, and 6 bases stayed unmatched. The CDR3 extends over 15 amino acids. CDR1 is LGHDT, CDR2 YNNKEL, per germline (reference sequence).

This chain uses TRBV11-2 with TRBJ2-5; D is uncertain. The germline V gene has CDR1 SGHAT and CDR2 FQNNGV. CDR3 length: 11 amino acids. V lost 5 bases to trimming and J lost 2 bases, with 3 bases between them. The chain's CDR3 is CASSTQETQYF. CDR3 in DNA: TGTGCCAGCAGCACTCAAGAGACCCAGTACTTC.

The CDR3, as DNA: TGTGCCAGTAGGTCCGGGACAGGGGCCGAAAAACTGTTTTTT. Its protein product is CASRSGTGAEKLFF. This sequence joins TRBV19 and TRBJ1-4; the match to TRBD1 covers 10 bases. The CDR3 loop spans 14 amino acids. Trimming at V came to 6 bases and at J to 8 bases, leaving 6 bases not matched to a gene. CDR1 LNHDA and CDR2 SQIVND come from the germline V gene (reference sequence).

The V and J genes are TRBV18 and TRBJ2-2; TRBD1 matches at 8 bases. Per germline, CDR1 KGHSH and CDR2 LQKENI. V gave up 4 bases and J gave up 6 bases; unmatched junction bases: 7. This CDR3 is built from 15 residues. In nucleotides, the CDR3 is TGTGCCAGCTCACTTAAGACAGGGGAGTCCGGGGAGCTGTTTTTT. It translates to CASSLKTGESGELFF.

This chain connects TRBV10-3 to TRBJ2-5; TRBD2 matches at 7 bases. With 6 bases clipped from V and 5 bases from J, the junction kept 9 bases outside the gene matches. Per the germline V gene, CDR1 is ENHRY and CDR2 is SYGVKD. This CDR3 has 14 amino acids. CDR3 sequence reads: CAIRGTTSGETQYF. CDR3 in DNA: TGTGCCATCAGAGGGACTACCTCGGGGGAGACCCAGTACTTC.

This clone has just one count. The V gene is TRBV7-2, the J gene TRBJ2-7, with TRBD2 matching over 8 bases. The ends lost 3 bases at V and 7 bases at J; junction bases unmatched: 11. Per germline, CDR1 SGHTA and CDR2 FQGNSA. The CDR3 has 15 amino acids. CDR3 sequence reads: CASSFLAGSRGEQYF. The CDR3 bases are TGTGCCAGCAGCTTTCTAGCGGGTTCGAGGGGGGAGCAGTACTTC.

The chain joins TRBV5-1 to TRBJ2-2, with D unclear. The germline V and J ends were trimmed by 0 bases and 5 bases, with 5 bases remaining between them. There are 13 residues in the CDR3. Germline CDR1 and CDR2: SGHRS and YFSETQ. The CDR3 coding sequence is TGCGCCAGCAGCTTGGGCGGAACCGGGGAGCTGTTTTTT. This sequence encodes CASSLGGTGELFF.

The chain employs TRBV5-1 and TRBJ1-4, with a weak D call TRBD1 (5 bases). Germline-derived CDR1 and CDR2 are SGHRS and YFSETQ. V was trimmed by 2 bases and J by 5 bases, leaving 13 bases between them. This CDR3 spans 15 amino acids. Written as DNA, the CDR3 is TGCGCCAGCAGCTTTTCCGGGACGCTGAATGAAAAACTGTTTTTT. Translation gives CASSFSGTLNEKLFF.

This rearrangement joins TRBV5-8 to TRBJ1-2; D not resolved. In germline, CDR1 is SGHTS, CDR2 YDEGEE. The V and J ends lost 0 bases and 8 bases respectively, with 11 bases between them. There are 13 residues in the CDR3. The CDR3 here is CASSLVWQPGYTF. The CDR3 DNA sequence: TGTGCCAGCAGCTTGGTGTGGCAGCCCGGCTACACCTTC.